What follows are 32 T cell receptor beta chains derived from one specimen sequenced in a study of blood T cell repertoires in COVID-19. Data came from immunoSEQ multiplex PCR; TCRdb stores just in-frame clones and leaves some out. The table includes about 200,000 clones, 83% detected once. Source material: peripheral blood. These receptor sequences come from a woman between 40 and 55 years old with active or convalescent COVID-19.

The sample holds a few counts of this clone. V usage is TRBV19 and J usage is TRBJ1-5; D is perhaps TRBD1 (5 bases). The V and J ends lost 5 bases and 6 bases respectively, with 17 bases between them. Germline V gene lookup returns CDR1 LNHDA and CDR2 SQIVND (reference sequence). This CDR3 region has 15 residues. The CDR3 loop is CASSPRSGGIQPQHF. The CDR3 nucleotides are TGTGCCAGTAGTCCCCGATCGGGGGGAATTCAGCCCCAGCATTTT.

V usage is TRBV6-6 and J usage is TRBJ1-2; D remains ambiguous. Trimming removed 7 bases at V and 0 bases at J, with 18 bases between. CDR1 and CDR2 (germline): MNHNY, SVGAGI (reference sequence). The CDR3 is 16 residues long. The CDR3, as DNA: TGTGCCAGCACCCCCTTGGGCAGATCTGCTAACTATGGCTACACCTTC. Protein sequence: CASTPLGRSANYGYTF.

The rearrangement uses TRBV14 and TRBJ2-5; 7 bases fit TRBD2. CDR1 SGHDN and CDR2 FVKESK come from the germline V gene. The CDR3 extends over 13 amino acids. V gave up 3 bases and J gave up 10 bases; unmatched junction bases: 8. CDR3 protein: CASSQGLGGDQYF. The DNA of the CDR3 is TGTGCCAGCAGCCAGGGGCTTGGGGGGGACCAGTACTTC.

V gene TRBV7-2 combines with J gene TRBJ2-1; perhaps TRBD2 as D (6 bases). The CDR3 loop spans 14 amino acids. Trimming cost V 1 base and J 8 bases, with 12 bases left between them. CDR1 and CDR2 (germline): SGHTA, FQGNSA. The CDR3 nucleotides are TGTGCCAGCAGCTTAGAGCTAGCGAGGGATGAGCAGTTCTTC. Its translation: CASSLELARDEQFF.

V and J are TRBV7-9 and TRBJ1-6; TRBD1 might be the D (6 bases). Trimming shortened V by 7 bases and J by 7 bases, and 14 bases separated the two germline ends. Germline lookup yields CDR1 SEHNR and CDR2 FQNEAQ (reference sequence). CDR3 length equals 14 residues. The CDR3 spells CASTQDSTNSPLHF. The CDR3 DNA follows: TGTGCCAGCACCCAGGACAGTACAAATTCACCCCTCCACTTT.

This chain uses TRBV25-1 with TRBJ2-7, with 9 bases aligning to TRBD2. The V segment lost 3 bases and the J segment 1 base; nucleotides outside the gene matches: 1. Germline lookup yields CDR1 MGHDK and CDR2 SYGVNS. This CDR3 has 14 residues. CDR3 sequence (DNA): TGTGCCAGCAGTGACACTAGCGGGTCCTACGAGCAGTACTTC. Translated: CASSDTSGSYEQYF.

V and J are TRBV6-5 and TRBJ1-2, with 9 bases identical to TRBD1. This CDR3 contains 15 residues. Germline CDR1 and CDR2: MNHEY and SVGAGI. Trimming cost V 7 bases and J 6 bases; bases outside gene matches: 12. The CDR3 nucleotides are TGTGCCAGCAACTTAAACGTACAGGGGGCGGATGGCTACACCTTC. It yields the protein CASNLNVQGADGYTF.

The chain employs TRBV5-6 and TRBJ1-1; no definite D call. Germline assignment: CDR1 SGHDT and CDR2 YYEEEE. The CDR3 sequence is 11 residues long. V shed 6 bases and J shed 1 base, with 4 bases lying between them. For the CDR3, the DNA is TGTGCCAGCATCCAGAACACTGAAGCTTTCTTT. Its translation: CASIQNTEAFF.

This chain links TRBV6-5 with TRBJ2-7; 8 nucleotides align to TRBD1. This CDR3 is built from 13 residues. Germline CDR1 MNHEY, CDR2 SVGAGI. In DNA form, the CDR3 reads TGTGCCAGCAGTCACCGGACAGGGCCGGGTTTGAGGGTC. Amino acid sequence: CASSHRTGPGLRV.

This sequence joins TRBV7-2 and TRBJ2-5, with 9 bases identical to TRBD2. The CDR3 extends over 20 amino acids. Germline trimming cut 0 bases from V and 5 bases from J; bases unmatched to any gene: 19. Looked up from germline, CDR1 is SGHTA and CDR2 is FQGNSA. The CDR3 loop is CASSLAGGLAGYVGRETQYF. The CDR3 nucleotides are TGTGCCAGCAGCTTAGCGGGTGGTCTAGCGGGGTACGTGGGCCGGGAGACCCAGTACTTC.

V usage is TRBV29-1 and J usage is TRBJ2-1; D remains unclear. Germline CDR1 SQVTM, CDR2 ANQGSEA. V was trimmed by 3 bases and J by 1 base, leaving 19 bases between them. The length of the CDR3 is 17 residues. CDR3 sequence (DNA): TGCAGCGTTGATGTCATAGTTGACTCCAATTCCTACAATGAGCAGTTCTTC. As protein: CSVDVIVDSNSYNEQFF.

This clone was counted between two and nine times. The CDR3 region is CASSSDRLSGNTIYF. DNA of the CDR3: TGTGCCAGCAGTAGTGACCGACTCTCTGGAAACACCATATATTTT. This rearrangement joins TRBV2 to TRBJ1-3; no clear D. Germline-derived CDR1 and CDR2 are SNHLY and FYNNEI. Trimming took off 5 bases at V and 0 bases at J, with 11 bases between the two ends. The CDR3 has 15 amino acids.

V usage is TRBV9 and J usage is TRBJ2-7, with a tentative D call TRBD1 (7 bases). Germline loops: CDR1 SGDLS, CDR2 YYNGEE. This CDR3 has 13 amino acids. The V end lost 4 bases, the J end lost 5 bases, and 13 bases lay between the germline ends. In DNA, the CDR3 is TGTGCCAGCAGCCAGGGGGGAGCCGACGAGCAGTACTTC. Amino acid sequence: CASSQGGADEQYF.

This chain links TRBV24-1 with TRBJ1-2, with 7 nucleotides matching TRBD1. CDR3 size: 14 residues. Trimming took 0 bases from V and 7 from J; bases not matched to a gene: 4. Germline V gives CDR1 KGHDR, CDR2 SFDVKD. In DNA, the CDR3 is TGTGCCACCAGTGATTTGCAAGGGGGCTCTGGCTACACCTTC. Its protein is CATSDLQGGSGYTF.

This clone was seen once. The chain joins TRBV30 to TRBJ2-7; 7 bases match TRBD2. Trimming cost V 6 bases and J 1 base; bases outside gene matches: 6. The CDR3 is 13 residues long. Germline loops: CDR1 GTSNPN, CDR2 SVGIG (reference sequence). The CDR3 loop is CACLTSPSYEQYF. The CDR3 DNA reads TGTGCCTGCCTGACTAGCCCTTCCTACGAGCAGTACTTC.

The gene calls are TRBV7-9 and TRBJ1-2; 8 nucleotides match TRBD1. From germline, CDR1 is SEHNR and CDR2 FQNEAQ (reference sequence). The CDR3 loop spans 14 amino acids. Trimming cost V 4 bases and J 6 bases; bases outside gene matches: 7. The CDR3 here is CASSSQGVSHGYTF. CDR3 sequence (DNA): TGTGCCAGCAGCTCACAGGGGGTTAGTCATGGCTACACCTTC.

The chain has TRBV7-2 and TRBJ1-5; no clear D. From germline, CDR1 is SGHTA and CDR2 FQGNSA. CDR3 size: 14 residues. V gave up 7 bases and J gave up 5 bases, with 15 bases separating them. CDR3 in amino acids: CASKEVGIDQPQHF. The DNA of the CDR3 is TGTGCCAGCAAGGAGGTGGGGATAGATCAGCCCCAGCATTTT.

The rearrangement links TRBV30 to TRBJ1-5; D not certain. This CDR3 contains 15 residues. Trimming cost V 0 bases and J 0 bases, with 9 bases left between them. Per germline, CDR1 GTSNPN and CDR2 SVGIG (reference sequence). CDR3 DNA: TGTGCCTGGAGTGTGGGCTTATATAGCAATCAGCCCCAGCATTTT. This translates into CAWSVGLYSNQPQHF.

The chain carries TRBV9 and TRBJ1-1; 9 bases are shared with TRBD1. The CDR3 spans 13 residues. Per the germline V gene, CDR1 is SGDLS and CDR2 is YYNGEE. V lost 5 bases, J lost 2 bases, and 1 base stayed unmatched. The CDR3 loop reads CASRQGANTEAFF. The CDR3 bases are TGTGCCAGCAGACAGGGGGCTAACACTGAAGCTTTCTTT.

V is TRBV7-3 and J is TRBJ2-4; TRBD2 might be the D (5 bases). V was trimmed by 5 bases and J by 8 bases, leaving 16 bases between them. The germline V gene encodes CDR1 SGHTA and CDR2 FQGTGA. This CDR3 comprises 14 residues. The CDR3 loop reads CASSPRGSGDIQYF. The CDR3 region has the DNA TGTGCCAGCAGCCCCCGTGGGAGTGGGGACATTCAGTACTTC.

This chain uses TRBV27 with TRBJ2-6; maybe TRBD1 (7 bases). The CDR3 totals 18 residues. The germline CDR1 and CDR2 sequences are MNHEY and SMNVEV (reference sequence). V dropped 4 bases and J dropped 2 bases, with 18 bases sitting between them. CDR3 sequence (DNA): TGTGCCAGCAGTTCAGGAGGGACAGAATTAGCTGGGGCCAACGTCCTGACTTTC. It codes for CASSSGGTELAGANVLTF.

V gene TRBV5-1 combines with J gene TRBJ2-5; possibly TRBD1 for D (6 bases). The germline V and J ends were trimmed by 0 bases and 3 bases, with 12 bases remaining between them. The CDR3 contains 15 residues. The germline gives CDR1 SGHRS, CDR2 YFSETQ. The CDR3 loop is CASSLGGREEETQYF. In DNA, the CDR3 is TGCGCCAGCAGCTTGGGGGGGCGCGAGGAAGAGACCCAGTACTTC. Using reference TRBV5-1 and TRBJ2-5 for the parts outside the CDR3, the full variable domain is KAGVTQTPRYLIKTRGQQVTLSCSPISGHRSVSWYQQTPGQGLQFLFEYFSETQRNKGNFPGRFSGRQFSNSRSEMNVSTLELGDSALYLCASSLGGREEETQYFGPGTRLLVL.

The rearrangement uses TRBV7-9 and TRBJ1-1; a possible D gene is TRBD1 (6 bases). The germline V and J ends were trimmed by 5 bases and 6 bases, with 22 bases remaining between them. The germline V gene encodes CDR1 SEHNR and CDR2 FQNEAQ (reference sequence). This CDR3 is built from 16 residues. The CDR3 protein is CASSPPHGGSIAEAFF. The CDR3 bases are TGTGCCAGCAGCCCCCCCCATGGGGGCTCGATTGCTGAAGCTTTCTTT.

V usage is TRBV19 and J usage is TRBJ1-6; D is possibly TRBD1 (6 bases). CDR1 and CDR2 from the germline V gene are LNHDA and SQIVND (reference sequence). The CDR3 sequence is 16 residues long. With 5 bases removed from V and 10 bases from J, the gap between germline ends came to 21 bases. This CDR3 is CASSPRSLQGGSPLHF. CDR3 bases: TGTGCCAGTAGTCCCAGAAGCTTACAGGGTGGCTCACCCCTCCACTTT. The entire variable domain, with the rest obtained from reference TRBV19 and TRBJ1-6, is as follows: DGGITQSPKYLFRKEGQNVTLSCEQNLNHDAMYWYRQDPGQGLRLIYYSQIVNDFQKGDIAEGYSVSREKKESFPLTVTSAQKNPTAFYLCASSPRSLQGGSPLHFGNGTRLTVT.

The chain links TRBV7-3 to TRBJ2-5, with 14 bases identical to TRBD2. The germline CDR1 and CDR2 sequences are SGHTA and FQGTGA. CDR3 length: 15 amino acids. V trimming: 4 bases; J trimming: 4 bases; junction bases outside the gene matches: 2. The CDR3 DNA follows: TGTGCCAGCAGCTCCGGGACTAGCGGGAGAGAGACCCAGTACTTC. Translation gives CASSSGTSGRETQYF. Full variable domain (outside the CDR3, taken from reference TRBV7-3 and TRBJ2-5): GAGVSQTPSNKVTEKGKYVELRCDPISGHTALYWYRQSLGQGPEFLIYFQGTGAADDSGLPNDRFFAVRPEGSVSTLKIQRTERGDSAVYLCASSSGTSGRETQYFGPGTRLLVL.

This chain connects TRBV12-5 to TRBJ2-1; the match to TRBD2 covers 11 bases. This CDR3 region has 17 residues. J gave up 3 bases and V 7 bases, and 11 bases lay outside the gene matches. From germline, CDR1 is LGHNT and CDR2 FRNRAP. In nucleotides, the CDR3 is TGTGCTAGTGCTTCCCGCCGGCTAGCGGGGGGCTACAATGAGCAGTTCTTC. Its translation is CASASRRLAGGYNEQFF. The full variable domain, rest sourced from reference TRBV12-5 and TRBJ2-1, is DARVTQTPRHKVTEMGQEVTMRCQPILGHNTVFWYRQTMMQGLELLAYFRNRAPLDDSGMPKDRFSAEMPDATLATLKIQPSEPRDSAVYFCASASRRLAGGYNEQFFGPGTRLTVL.

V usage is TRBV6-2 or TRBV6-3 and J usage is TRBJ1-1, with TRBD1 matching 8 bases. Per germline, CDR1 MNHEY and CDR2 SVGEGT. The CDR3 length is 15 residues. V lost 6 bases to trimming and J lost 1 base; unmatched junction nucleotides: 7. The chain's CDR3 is CASSRTGSGNTEAFF. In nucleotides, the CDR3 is TGTGCCAGCAGCCGGACAGGGTCGGGGAACACTGAAGCTTTCTTT.

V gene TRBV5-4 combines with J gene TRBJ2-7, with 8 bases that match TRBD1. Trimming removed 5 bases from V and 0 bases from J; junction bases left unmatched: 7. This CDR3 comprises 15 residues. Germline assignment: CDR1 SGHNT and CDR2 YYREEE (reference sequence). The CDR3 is CASSYGTGDSYEQYF. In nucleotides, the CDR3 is TGTGCCAGCAGTTATGGGACAGGCGACTCCTACGAGCAGTACTTC.

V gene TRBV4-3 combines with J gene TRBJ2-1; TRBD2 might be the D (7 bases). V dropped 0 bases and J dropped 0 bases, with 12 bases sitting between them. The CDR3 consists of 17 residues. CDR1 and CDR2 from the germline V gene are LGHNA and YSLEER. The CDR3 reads CASSQEGGASSYNEQFF. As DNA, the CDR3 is TGCGCCAGCAGCCAAGAAGGGGGGGCAAGCTCCTACAATGAGCAGTTCTTC.

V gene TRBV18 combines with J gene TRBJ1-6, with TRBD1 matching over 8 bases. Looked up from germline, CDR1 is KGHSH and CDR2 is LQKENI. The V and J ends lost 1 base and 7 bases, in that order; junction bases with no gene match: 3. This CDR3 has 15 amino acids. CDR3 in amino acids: CASSPLGQGNSPLHF. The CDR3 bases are TGTGCCAGCTCACCACTAGGACAGGGAAATTCACCCCTCCACTTT.

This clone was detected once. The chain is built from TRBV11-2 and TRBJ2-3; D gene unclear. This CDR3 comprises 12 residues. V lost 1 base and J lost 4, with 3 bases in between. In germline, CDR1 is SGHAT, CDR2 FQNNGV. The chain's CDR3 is CASSLVADTQYF. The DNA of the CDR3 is TGTGCCAGCAGCTTAGTAGCAGATACGCAGTATTTT. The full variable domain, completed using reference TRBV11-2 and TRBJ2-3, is EAGVAQSPRYKIIEKRQSVAFWCNPISGHATLYWYQQILGQGPKLLIQFQNNGVVDDSQLPKDRFSAERLKGVDSTLKIQPAKLEDSAVYLCASSLVADTQYFGPGTRLTVL.

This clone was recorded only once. The CDR3 protein is CATSDPPGLAGEETQYF. The CDR3, as DNA: TGTGCCACCAGTGATCCGCCGGGACTAGCGGGGGAGGAGACCCAGTACTTC. This chain links TRBV24-1 with TRBJ2-5; 14 positions agree with TRBD2. CDR3 length: 17 residues. Germline V gene sequence: CDR1 KGHDR, CDR2 SFDVKD. With V trimmed by 3 bases and J by 5 bases, 7 bases remained unmatched.